These 6 T cell receptor beta chains were sequenced from one sample in a study of cytomegalovirus exposure and HLA in healthy donors. The PCR used 60 Vbeta and 13 Jbeta primers. Produced via immunoSEQ multiplex PCR; TCRdb's table is partial and in-frame only. The table has roughly 200,000 clones, around 75% seen once. The specimen sequenced was PBMCs. These receptors all come from a male donor in good health and CMV-seronegative.

The chain recombines TRBV6-6 with TRBJ1-5; no clear D gene. The germline V and J ends were trimmed by 2 bases and 6 bases, with 11 bases remaining between them. CDR1 and CDR2 (germline): MNHNY, SVGAGI (reference sequence). The CDR3 is 14 amino acids. CDR3: CASSYVRGSQPQHF. CDR3 DNA: TGTGCCAGCAGTTACGTGCGGGGAAGTCAGCCCCAGCATTTT.

This clone was counted once. This chain connects TRBV28 to TRBJ2-3, with 8 bases lining up with TRBD2. V lost 8 bases to trimming and J lost 5 bases; unmatched junction nucleotides: 0. CDR3 length: 11 residues. Per germline, CDR1 MDHEN and CDR2 SYDVKM. This CDR3 reads CASAGGDTQYF. The DNA for the CDR3 is TGTGCCAGCGCGGGGGGAGATACGCAGTATTTT.

The chain couples TRBV6-1 to TRBJ1-2; 7 nucleotides agree with TRBD1. Germline CDR1 and CDR2: MNHNS and SASEGT. Trimming cost V 5 bases and J 7 bases; bases outside gene matches: 7. This CDR3 spans 13 amino acids. For the CDR3, the DNA is TGTGCCAGCAGTCCCGACAGGGCACGTGGCTACACCTTC. This sequence encodes CASSPDRARGYTF.

This clone was recorded once. The genes are TRBV15 and TRBJ2-1; a possible D gene is TRBD1 (7 bases). V dropped 0 bases and J dropped 7 bases, with 16 bases sitting between them. CDR1 LNHNV and CDR2 YYDKDF come from the germline V gene (reference sequence). This CDR3 is 16 amino acids long. The CDR3 DNA reads as TGTGCCACCAGCAGAGATGGGACAGATGGGAGGAATGAGCAGTTCTTC. Protein sequence: CATSRDGTDGRNEQFF.

This clone was observed a handful of times. This sequence joins TRBV7-2 and TRBJ2-5; no firm D call. The germline V gene has CDR1 SGHTA and CDR2 FQGNSA. The CDR3 runs to 13 residues. V was shortened by 5 bases and J by 7 bases, with 14 bases between the two germline ends. The CDR3 nucleotides are TGTGCCAGCAGCCCGGAGAGGTACGGGACCCAGTACTTC. Translating gives CASSPERYGTQYF.

The chain carries TRBV5-1 and TRBJ2-1; TRBD2 matches at 12 bases. This CDR3 region has 15 residues. CDR1 SGHRS and CDR2 YFSETQ come from the germline V gene. Trimming removed 6 bases from V and 9 bases from J; junction bases left unmatched: 10. In nucleotides, the CDR3 is TGCGCCAGCATCTTACTAGCGGGAGGCCCCGGTGAGCAGTTCTTC. Protein sequence: CASILLAGGPGEQFF.